This TCR beta chain was documented in a study of memory CD4+ T cells and cytomegalovirus serostatus (dated by TCRdb to the late 2010s). Background on the whole study: A total of about 35 healthy Belgian adults, of whom 9 were CMV seropositive and 24 were CMV seronegative, were included in the cohort. To replicate a published TCR-based CMV serostatus classifier, the study sequenced CD4+ memory TCRbeta repertoires from a Belgian cohort whose cytomegalovirus serostatus was known. Results the study describes overall, beyond this receptor: Of under 200 previously reported CMV-associated TCRbeta sequences, 55 to 75 appeared in the CD4+ memory repertoires, each in one to five individuals. Only CD4+CD45RO+ memory cells were sequenced, in contrast to the original study, which included naive and memory CD4+ and CD8+ populations. Results were interpreted as suggesting that the CMV-associated TCR signature is largely present in the CD4+ memory repertoire. CMV serostatus prediction reached a median bootstrapped AUC of approximately 0.96 with the original framework and 0.9 to 0.93 with a US-trained random forest. On the Belgian cohort, the classifier built on the original framework reached a median bootstrapped AUC of around 0.96, with a 95% CI of 0.76-1.00.

Single viable CD3+CD4+CD8-CD45RO+ cells were sorted as memory CD4+ T cells on a FACSAria II. CMV serostatus was determined using a Roche Elecsys assay that detects serum IgG against CMV pp150, pp28, p38 and p52. After the samples were thawed, total CD4+ T cells were enriched through positive selection using CD4 magnetic microbeads. The samples came from a different study that was designed specifically to examine the CD4+ T cell memory repertoire. Peripheral blood mononuclear cells were isolated and cryopreserved following standard operating procedures; serum was stored at -80 °C. CD3-PerCP (BW264/56), CD4-APC (RPA-T4), CD45RO-PE (UCHT1) and CD8-Pacific Orange (3B5) antibodies were used for staining, and non-viable cells were excluded with Sytox blue. Genomic DNA was extracted from sorted cells with the Quick-DNA Microprep Kit. TCRbeta DNA was amplified with the immunoSEQ hsTCRbeta kit following the manufacturer's protocol. TCRbeta libraries were sequenced on an Illumina MiSeq instrument. From the authors' description of their analysis: After out-of-frame sequences were removed, 2,204,828 distinct TCRbeta sequences remained, averaging roughly 67,000 per individual. Each individual was scored according to the count of 150 to 200 previously reported CMV-associated TCRbeta sequences and the total productive distinct TCRbeta count. A beta-binomial model was reimplemented in Python, and random forests from scikit-learn, run with default parameters, were trained on data from the US cohort. Classifier performance on the Belgian cohort was summarized as median AUC with percentile confidence intervals calculated over 10,000 bootstrap iterations. TCRdb carries this immuneACCESS record with in-frame sequences only. Its versions omit some clonotypes, under half of them owing to an unresolved V gene in the studies checked, with the rest unexplained. The DNA was the basis for D and trimming; V, J and clone size are from that table. The sample table shows 55,000 to 75,000 clones, and roughly four fifths are seen once. The top ten hold 0.88% of the sample.

This clone was counted only a few times. Its specific antigen is unknown. It has no much larger one-base neighbor in the sample; base qualities were not kept. Via the germline V gene (reference sequence), CDR1 is SEHNR and CDR2 FQNEAQ. The CDR3 sequence holds 12 residues, the cysteine and phenylalanine included. Only the CDR3 region is kept as DNA, spanning 36 bases read in frame from base 1. The V and J ends are trimmed by 6 bases and 10 bases, leaving 12 bases between them. The sequenced material came from memory CD4+ T cells from blood. The sequence was collected from an adult in good health and CMV-seronegative. The V and J genes are TRBV7-9 and TRBJ1-4; a weak D assignment points to TRBD1 (5 bases agree). The CDR3 in this case is CASSSPGGKLFF. The sequence in DNA is TGTGCCAGCAGTTCCCCGGGGGGAAAACTGTTTTTT.